The 23 T cell receptor beta chains listed next were all sequenced from one sample in a study of cytomegalovirus exposure and HLA in healthy donors. The PCR made use of 60 Vbeta and 13 Jbeta primers. Some clones are missing from TCRdb's copy, which holds only in-frame ones; the method was immunoSEQ multiplex PCR. Of about 150,000 clones in the sample, more than 80% are singletons; the top ten hold around 4.5%. Material: PBMCs. These receptor sequences come from a woman aged 40 to 50 in good health and CMV-seropositive.

This clone was found once. The rearrangement joins TRBV28 to TRBJ2-4, with a tentative D call TRBD1 (5 bases). Germline values: CDR1 MDHEN, CDR2 SYDVKM. The ends were cut back, 5 bases at V and 9 bases at J, with 17 bases in the middle. The CDR3 covers 14 residues. The CDR3: CASSLDSPLSIQYF. The CDR3 DNA reads TGTGCCAGCAGTCTTGACAGCCCACTCAGCATTCAGTACTTC.

The CDR3 DNA reads TGTGCCAGCAGTCCGGGACAGGAGTCACCCCTCCACTTT. Protein product: CASSPGQESPLHF. This chain uses TRBV28 with TRBJ1-6, with 8 nucleotides matching TRBD1. The CDR3 sequence is 13 residues long. Germline values: CDR1 MDHEN, CDR2 SYDVKM. V lost 5 bases to trimming and J lost 10 bases; unmatched junction nucleotides: 4.

The chain employs TRBV5-5 and TRBJ2-5; D gene uncertain. The CDR3 length is 12 residues. The V and J ends lost 2 bases and 5 bases respectively, with 7 bases between them. Germline V gene data show CDR1 as SGHKS and CDR2 as YYEKEE (reference sequence). CDR3 region: CASSFEAETQYF. The CDR3 nucleotides read TGTGCCAGCAGCTTCGAAGCCGAGACCCAGTACTTC.

This clone has more than one count but fewer than ten. V is TRBV2 and J is TRBJ1-1; TRBD1 is a possible D gene (5 bases). CDR1 is SNHLY, CDR2 FYNNEI, per germline. Trimming took 4 bases from V and 1 from J, leaving 10 bases between them. The length of the CDR3 is 14 residues. CDR3 sequence: CASSGTGGNTEAFF. CDR3 sequence (DNA): TGTGCCAGCAGTGGGACGGGGGGGAACACTGAAGCTTTCTTT. The variable domain in full, completed from reference TRBV2 and TRBJ1-1, reads EPEVTQTPSHQVTQMGQEVILRCVPISNHLYFYWYRQILGQKVEFLVSFYNNEISEKSEIFDDQFSVERPDGSNFTLKIRSTKLEDSAMYFCASSGTGGNTEAFFGQGTRLTVV.

This chain uses TRBV2 with TRBJ1-1; unclear D gene. V shed 6 bases and J shed 4 bases, with 18 bases lying between them. The CDR3 has 15 amino acids. From germline, CDR1 is SNHLY and CDR2 FYNNEI. The CDR3 DNA is TGTGCCAGCAGCGGGTTCGGCGGCGAGAGCACTGAAGCTTTCTTT. Translation: CASSGFGGESTEAFF.

The chain has TRBV11-2 and TRBJ1-2; the match to TRBD1 covers 7 bases. With 4 bases clipped from V and 3 bases from J, the junction kept 5 bases outside the gene matches. The CDR3 sequence is 14 residues long. CDR1 SGHAT and CDR2 FQNNGV come from the germline V gene. CDR3 DNA: TGTGCCAGCAGCTCGACAGGGTTTGACTATGGCTACACCTTC. Encoded protein: CASSSTGFDYGYTF. The whole variable domain, remainder taken from reference TRBV11-2 and TRBJ1-2, is EAGVAQSPRYKIIEKRQSVAFWCNPISGHATLYWYQQILGQGPKLLIQFQNNGVVDDSQLPKDRFSAERLKGVDSTLKIQPAKLEDSAVYLCASSSTGFDYGYTFGSGTRLTVV.

The V call is TRBV7-2, the J call TRBJ2-7, with 9 bases aligning to TRBD1. Germline-derived CDR1 and CDR2 are SGHTA and FQGNSA. The V gene end was trimmed by 6 bases and the J gene end by 3 bases; junction bases not matched to a gene: 9. This CDR3 is 15 amino acids long. CDR3 bases: TGTGCCAGCAGAGGACAACAGGGGGCCCTCTACGAGCAGTACTTC. It yields the protein CASRGQQGALYEQYF.

In regard to this clone: Other DNA sequences in this specimen translate into the identical CDR3. The chain is built from TRBV5-1 and TRBJ2-2, with 8 bases fitting TRBD2. Unmatched junction bases numbered 3, after V lost 7 bases and J lost 1 base. Germline CDR1 is SGHRS and CDR2 is YFSETQ. CDR3 length equals 14 residues. CDR3 sequence (DNA): TGCGCCAGCGGAACTAGCGGGAACACCGGGGAGCTGTTTTTT. It codes for CASGTSGNTGELFF. The complete variable domain, with remaining parts taken from reference TRBV5-1 and TRBJ2-2, reads KAGVTQTPRYLIKTRGQQVTLSCSPISGHRSVSWYQQTPGQGLQFLFEYFSETQRNKGNFPGRFSGRQFSNSRSEMNVSTLELGDSALYLCASGTSGNTGELFFGEGSRLTVL.

This chain connects TRBV7-2 to TRBJ1-4; 9 nucleotides line up with TRBD1. The V gene end was trimmed by 5 bases and the J gene end by 7 bases; junction bases not matched to a gene: 11. CDR1 is SGHTA, CDR2 FQGNSA, per germline. CDR3 length: 16 residues. Written as DNA, the CDR3 is TGTGCCAGCAGCCAACCCGAACCGGGACAGGGTGAAAAACTGTTTTTT. It specifies CASSQPEPGQGEKLFF.

The chain joins TRBV5-4 to TRBJ1-1; D may be TRBD1 (6 bases). Germline lookup yields CDR1 SGHNT and CDR2 YYREEE (reference sequence). V dropped 0 bases and J dropped 2 bases, with 8 bases sitting between them. This CDR3 has 14 amino acids. Written as DNA, the CDR3 is TGTGCCAGCAGCTTGGGGGGGCTAAACACTGAAGCTTTCTTT. Its translation is CASSLGGLNTEAFF.

A few counts support this clone. This chain joins TRBV29-1 and TRBJ2-2; D is perhaps TRBD2 (5 bases). The V gene's germline CDR1 is SQVTM and CDR2 ANQGSEA. The CDR3 extends over 14 amino acids. Trimming cost V 4 bases and J 2 bases, with 11 bases left between them. The CDR3 loop is CSVAASPNTGELFF. CDR3 DNA: TGCAGCGTTGCGGCTAGCCCAAACACCGGGGAGCTGTTTTTT.

In this sample, this clone turned up a few times. CDR3 sequence: CATEGQDQETQYF. The CDR3 DNA sequence: TGTGCCACCGAGGGCCAGGATCAAGAGACCCAGTACTTC. J is TRBJ2-5 and V is TRBV15, with D maybe TRBD2 (5 bases). Trimming removed 8 bases at V and 2 bases at J, with 12 bases between. The CDR3 consists of 13 residues. Germline V gives CDR1 LNHNV, CDR2 YYDKDF (reference sequence).

This clone is a singleton in its sample. V and J are TRBV5-4 and TRBJ2-2; D might be TRBD2 (6 bases). The length of the CDR3 is 17 residues. The germline CDR1 and CDR2 sequences are SGHNT and YYREEE (reference sequence). Trimming shortened V by 4 bases and J by 4 bases, and 20 bases separated the two germline ends. This CDR3 reads CASSPASGWRGTGELFF. The CDR3 DNA reads TGTGCCAGCAGCCCGGCCTCGGGCTGGCGGGGCACCGGGGAGCTGTTTTTT.

The CDR3 spells CASSGGYWNIQYF. The CDR3 coding sequence is TGTGCCAGTTCAGGGGGCTATTGGAACATTCAGTACTTC. The chain combines TRBV6-6 with TRBJ2-4; 8 bases fit TRBD1. V gave up 9 bases and J gave up 7 bases; unmatched junction bases: 8. This CDR3 has 13 residues. The germline gives CDR1 MNHNY, CDR2 SVGAGI (reference sequence).

CDR3 nucleotides: TGCGCCAGCAGCCTCGGAACAGGGGGCTCCTACAATGAGCAGTTCTTC. It translates to CASSLGTGGSYNEQFF. The chain combines TRBV5-1 with TRBJ2-1; 8 nucleotides line up with TRBD1. Germline V gene lookup returns CDR1 SGHRS and CDR2 YFSETQ. V was pared by 4 bases and J by 0 bases, with 6 bases of the junction left unmatched. The CDR3 totals 16 residues.

In its sample, this clone was seen a few times. The genes are TRBV6-4 and TRBJ2-3; 10 nucleotides line up with TRBD2. The CDR3 contains 16 residues. Germline CDR1 reads MRHNA; CDR2 reads SNTAGT. The V gene end was trimmed by 0 bases and the J gene end by 1 base; junction bases not matched to a gene: 1. The CDR3 bases are TGTGCCAGCAGTGACTCCGGGACTAGCGGCACAGATACGCAGTATTTT. Translation: CASSDSGTSGTDTQYF.

V gene TRBV10-3 combines with J gene TRBJ2-1, with 9 bases lining up with TRBD2. The germline V gene has CDR1 ENHRY and CDR2 SYGVKD. Trimming cost V 8 bases and J 2 bases; bases outside gene matches: 4. The CDR3 has 14 amino acids. CDR3 sequence (DNA): TGTGCCATCGGCTCTAGCGGGGCCTACAATGAGCAGTTCTTC. As protein: CAIGSSGAYNEQFF.

This chain connects TRBV7-3 to TRBJ2-3, with D hard to call. The germline gives CDR1 SGHTA, CDR2 FQGTGA. The CDR3 length is 14 residues. Trimming stripped 2 bases from V and 3 bases from J, with 9 bases between. The CDR3 sequence: CASSLGLETDTQYF. CDR3 nucleotides: TGTGCCAGCAGCTTAGGTCTGGAGACAGATACGCAGTATTTT.

This chain uses TRBV2 with TRBJ2-5; 12 bases map to TRBD1. Per the germline V gene, CDR1 is SNHLY and CDR2 is FYNNEI. The CDR3 extends over 16 amino acids. V trimming: 8 bases; J trimming: 3 bases; junction bases outside the gene matches: 10. CDR3 loop: CASGRDRGQGKETQYF. In DNA form, the CDR3 reads TGTGCCAGCGGGAGGGACAGGGGGCAGGGAAAAGAGACCCAGTACTTC.

This chain links TRBV27 with TRBJ2-1; a possible D gene is TRBD1 (6 bases). The CDR3 extends over 14 amino acids. V lost 5 bases to trimming and J lost 8 bases, with 16 bases between them. Germline V gene data show CDR1 as MNHEY and CDR2 as SMNVEV (reference sequence). The CDR3 DNA reads as TGTGCCAGCAGTCCTAACACAGGGTACCATGAGCAGTTCTTC. Translating it yields CASSPNTGYHEQFF.

This chain uses TRBV6-6 with TRBJ1-1; 10 bases fit TRBD1. Trimming removed 4 bases from V and 5 bases from J; junction bases left unmatched: 7. From germline, CDR1 is MNHNY and CDR2 SVGAGI (reference sequence). This CDR3 contains 15 residues. The CDR3 coding sequence is TGTGCCAGCAGTTTTCCTGGACAGGGGGTGACTGAAGCTTTCTTT. Its translation is CASSFPGQGVTEAFF.

This rearrangement joins TRBV7-3 to TRBJ2-5; TRBD2 aligns across 8 bases. The trim removed 2 bases at V and 5 bases at J, leaving 10 bases unmatched. CDR1 is SGHTA and CDR2 is FQGTGA in the germline V gene. The CDR3 covers 16 residues. The CDR3 region is CASSLVGLAPGETQYF. CDR3 coding DNA: TGTGCCAGCAGCTTAGTAGGACTAGCCCCTGGGGAGACCCAGTACTTC.

Points on this clone: The junction and the germline gene differ at one end; a read error may be behind it. The V call is TRBV7-7, the J call TRBJ2-5, with D possibly TRBD2 on 7 matching bases. The CDR3 spans 14 residues. Germline values: CDR1 SSHAT, CDR2 FNYEAQ (reference sequence). This chain's CDR3 is CASSSGGAGKTQYF. CDR3 DNA sequence: TGTGCTAGCAGCTCTGGGGGGGCCGGGAAGACCCAGTACTTC.